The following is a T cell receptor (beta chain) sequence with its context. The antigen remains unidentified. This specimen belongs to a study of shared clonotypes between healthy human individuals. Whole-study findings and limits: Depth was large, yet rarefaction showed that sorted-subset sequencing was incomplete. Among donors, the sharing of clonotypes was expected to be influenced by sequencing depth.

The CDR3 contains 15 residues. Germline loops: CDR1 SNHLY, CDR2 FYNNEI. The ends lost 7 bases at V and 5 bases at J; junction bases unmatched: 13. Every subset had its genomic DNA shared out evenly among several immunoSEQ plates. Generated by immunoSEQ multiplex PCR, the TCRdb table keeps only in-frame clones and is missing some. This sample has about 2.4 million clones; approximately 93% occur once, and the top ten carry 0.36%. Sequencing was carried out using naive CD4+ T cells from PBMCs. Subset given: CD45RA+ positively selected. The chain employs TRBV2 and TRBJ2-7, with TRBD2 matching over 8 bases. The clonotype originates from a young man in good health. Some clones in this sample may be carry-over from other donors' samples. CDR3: CASNLPTSALNEQYF. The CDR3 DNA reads TGTGCCAGCAACCTCCCGACTAGCGCACTCAACGAGCAGTACTTC.